Listed below are T cell receptor beta chains from one sample, sequenced in a study of T cells in Graves' hyperthyroidism and ophthalmopathy. One entry per CDR3 protein, called by TCRdb with MiXCR from the multiplex PCR reads. The sample has roughly 740,000 distinct CDR3 sequences, about 17% seen once. The specimen was blood. Every receptor here comes from a man aged 18-30 years with Graves' hyperthyroidism. The CDR3 runs from the conserved cysteine through the conserved F or W. The D gene is left open where the match is weak. Size values are once, few and many counts, or a class for expanded clones, and some rows have none.

v_gene	abundance	d_gene	j_gene	CDR3aa	CDR3nt
TRBV3-1	-	-	TRBJ2-7	CASSQDHGYVQYF	TGTGCCAGCAGCCAAGATCACGGCTACGTGCAGTACTTC
TRBV28	many	TRBD1	TRBJ2-3	CASSFDQGADTQYF	TGTGCCAGCAGTTTCGATCAGGGGGCGGATACGCAGTATTTT
TRBV25-1	few	TRBD2	TRBJ2-7	CASSEPGTSGSYEQYF	TGTGCCAGCAGTGAGCCCGGGACTAGCGGGAGCTACGAGCAGTACTTC
TRBV20-1	few	TRBD2	TRBJ2-3	CSARGASGRISTDTQYF	TGCAGTGCTAGAGGGGCTAGCGGGAGGATTAGCACAGATACGCAGTATTTT
TRBV20-1	many	-	TRBJ2-5	CSASRTEETQYF	TGCAGTGCTAGCCGGACAGAAGAGACCCAGTACTTC
TRBV4-3	few	TRBD2	TRBJ2-7	CASSQDLEGGRSYEQYF	TGCGCCAGCAGCCAAGATCTGGAGGGAGGGCGGTCCTACGAGCAGTACTTC
TRBV12-3/TRBV12-4	-	-	TRBJ2-3	CASSLGWERSTDTQYF	TGTGCCAGCAGCCTAGGGTGGGAGCGGAGCACAGATACGCAGTATTTT
TRBV6-5	many	TRBD2	TRBJ2-7	CASSYSLAGPGEQYF	TGTGCCAGCAGTTACTCCCTAGCGGGGCCTGGAGAGCAGTACTTC
TRBV28	few	-	TRBJ2-7	CASSSHRSGGYEQYF	TGTGCCAGCAGTTCACACAGGTCTGGTGGTTACGAGCAGTACTTC
TRBV7-9	-	-	TRBJ2-1	CASSLNWVGEQFF	TGTGCCAGCAGCTTAAATTGGGTCGGGGAGCAGTTCTTC
TRBV20-1	-	TRBD2	TRBJ2-7	CSADPGTSSYEQYF	TGCAGTGCGGATCCCGGGACTAGCTCGTACGAGCAGTACTTC
TRBV20-1	few	-	TRBJ1-1	CSARGVGSGTEAFF	TGCAGTGCTAGAGGGGTAGGGAGTGGTACTGAAGCTTTCTTT
TRBV25-1	-	-	TRBJ1-2	CASSELGDYGYTF	TGTGCCAGCAGTGAATTGGGGGACTATGGCTACACCTTC
TRBV24-1	many	-	TRBJ2-2	CATSGLTPGANTGELFF	TGTGCCACCAGTGGCTTGACACCGGGGGCGAACACCGGGGAGCTGTTTTTT
TRBV6-2/TRBV6-3	few	-	TRBJ1-1	CASSEGRSQAFF	TGTGCCAGCAGCGAGGGACGGTCCCAAGCTTTCTTT
TRBV11-3	-	TRBD2	TRBJ2-3	CASRAKRENSDTQYF	TGTGCCAGCAGAGCGAAGCGGGAGAATTCAGATACGCAGTATTTT
TRBV28	few	-	TRBJ1-1	CASSTPQGLAFF	TGTGCCAGCAGCACACCCCAGGGGCTGGCTTTCTTT
TRBV5-6	few	TRBD1	TRBJ1-2	CASSSGTGSEEGYGYTF	TGTGCCAGCAGCTCGGGGACAGGGAGCGAAGAGGGGTATGGCTACACCTTC
TRBV10-3	-	TRBD1	TRBJ1-5	CAISGQGADQPQHF	TGTGCCATCAGCGGACAGGGGGCCGATCAGCCCCAGCATTTT
TRBV6-1	few	-	TRBJ1-5	CASSENGVQPQHF	TGTGCCAGCAGTGAAAACGGGGTTCAGCCCCAGCATTTT
TRBV28	many	TRBD2	TRBJ2-7	CASSQISGRASEQYF	TGTGCCAGCAGTCAGATTAGCGGGAGGGCCTCCGAGCAGTACTTC
TRBV24-1	few	-	TRBJ2-2	CATSPRGLSGAPANTGELFF	TGTGCCACCAGTCCTCGTGGGTTGAGCGGAGCGCCCGCGAACACCGGGGAGCTGTTTTTT
TRBV24-1	few	-	TRBJ1-5	CATSDPYSNQPQHF	TGTGCCACCAGTGATCCTTACAGCAATCAGCCCCAGCATTTT
TRBV24-1	-	TRBD2	TRBJ2-1	CATSDASGSSYNEQFF	TGTGCCACCAGTGATGCTAGCGGGAGCTCCTACAATGAGCAGTTCTTC
TRBV6-2/TRBV6-3	many	TRBD2	TRBJ2-7	CASNRLAGTYEQYF	TGTGCCAGCAATAGACTAGCGGGGACGTACGAGCAGTACTTC
TRBV2	-	-	TRBJ2-5	CASSEEVSEETQYF	TGTGCCAGCAGTGAAGAGGTCTCGGAAGAGACCCAGTACTTC
TRBV12-5	-	TRBD2	TRBJ2-2	CASGLTLSGTKNTGELFF	TGTGCTAGTGGTTTGACACTTTCCGGGACTAAGAACACCGGGGAGCTGTTTTTT
TRBV7-4	many	-	TRBJ2-2	CASSLARTTNTGELFF	TGTGCCAGCAGCTTAGCCCGGACAACGAACACCGGGGAGCTGTTTTTT
TRBV18	many	TRBD1	TRBJ2-7	CASSLRDRSNEQYF	TGTGCCAGCTCACTCCGGGACAGGTCCAACGAGCAGTACTTC
TRBV11-2	few	-	TRBJ2-6	CASSPGGGSGANVLTF	TGTGCCAGCAGCCCAGGGGGGGGCTCTGGGGCCAACGTCCTGACTTTC
TRBV10-3	-	-	TRBJ1-2	CAISESGNYGYTF	TGTGCCATCAGTGAATCGGGGAACTATGGCTACACCTTC
TRBV29-1	few	-	TRBJ1-1	CSVPGQPEAFF	TGCAGCGTCCCCGGACAGCCCGAAGCTTTCTTT
TRBV19	many	-	TRBJ1-1	CASSNRRDVGLNTEAFF	TGTGCCAGTAGTAACCGACGGGACGTTGGCCTTAACACTGAAGCTTTCTTT
TRBV7-9	few	-	TRBJ1-5	CASSLELGGNQPQHF	TGTGCCAGCAGCTTAGAACTTGGGGGCAATCAGCCCCAGCATTTT
TRBV18	many	-	TRBJ1-1	CASSPPGRITEAFF	TGTGCCAGCTCACCACCGGGGCGGATCACTGAAGCTTTCTTT
TRBV5-4	-	TRBD2	TRBJ2-7	CASSRAGGFSYEQYF	TGTGCCAGCAGTAGAGCGGGAGGATTTTCTTACGAGCAGTACTTC
TRBV20-1	few	-	TRBJ2-7	CSARGTVNLYEQYF	TGCAGTGCTAGAGGGACGGTAAACCTCTACGAGCAGTACTTC
TRBV13	few	-	TRBJ1-3	CASSLKGGESGNTIYF	TGTGCCAGCAGCCTAAAGGGGGGCGAGAGTGGAAACACCATATATTTT
TRBV28	many	-	TRBJ1-4	CASSLWPPEEKLFF	TGTGCCAGCAGTTTATGGCCACCGGAGGAAAAACTGTTTTTT
TRBV12-3/TRBV12-4	many	-	TRBJ1-2	CASSLGVYYGYTF	TGTGCCAGCAGTTTGGGGGTTTACTATGGCTACACCTTC
TRBV7-9	few	-	TRBJ1-2	CASSTRREPGHGYTF	TGTGCCAGCAGCACGCGCAGGGAACCGGGCCATGGCTACACCTTC
TRBV6-2/TRBV6-3	many	-	TRBJ2-7	CASSYTWRGSYEQYF	TGTGCCAGCAGTTACACATGGCGAGGGAGCTACGAGCAGTACTTC
TRBV28	many	TRBD2	TRBJ2-7	CASSLGPSGRTYEQYF	TGTGCCAGCAGTTTAGGTCCTAGCGGGAGGACCTACGAGCAGTACTTC
TRBV11-2	-	-	TRBJ2-2	CASSYQSGNTGELFF	TGTGCCAGCAGCTACCAGAGCGGGAACACCGGGGAGCTGTTTTTT
TRBV2	-	-	TRBJ2-1	CASRDQVYEQFF	TGTGCCAGCAGGGATCAAGTGTATGAGCAGTTCTTC
TRBV30	many	-	TRBJ1-2	CAWATAGFGYGYTF	TGTGCCTGGGCGACAGCGGGGTTTGGCTATGGCTACACCTTC
TRBV28	many	-	TRBJ2-7	CASSFRAMGDEQYF	TGTGCCAGCAGTTTTCGTGCGATGGGCGACGAGCAGTACTTC
TRBV5-1	-	TRBD2	TRBJ2-2	CASSSLAGDAGELFF	TGCGCCAGCAGCTCTCTAGCGGGAGATGCCGGGGAGCTGTTTTTT
TRBV20-1	few	TRBD2	TRBJ2-3	CSARSLEREKLVADTQYF	TGCAGTGCTAGAAGCTTGGAGCGGGAGAAATTAGTTGCAGATACGCAGTATTTT
TRBV29-1	-	-	TRBJ2-3	CSVEHNQDSTDTQYF	TGCAGCGTTGAACACAACCAGGACAGCACAGATACGCAGTATTTT
TRBV10-3	few	TRBD1	TRBJ1-4	CATQGTSSGTENEKLFF	TGTGCCACCCAGGGCACGTCTTCCGGGACAGAGAATGAAAAACTGTTTTTT
TRBV6-1	many	-	TRBJ1-5	CASSASPANQPQHF	TGTGCCAGCAGTGCGAGTCCTGCTAATCAGCCCCAGCATTTT
TRBV6-5	-	TRBD1	TRBJ1-5	CASSYSMGQAQHF	TGTGCCAGCAGTTACTCGATGGGACAGGCCCAGCATTTT